The next 8 T cell receptor beta chains were all read from a single sample in a study of T-cell memory formation after mild COVID-19 (dated by TCRdb to about 2021). Library preparation employed 5' RACE. TCRdb shows the sequencer as Illumina NovaSeq 6000. TCRdb cleaned the public reads at Q25 with fastp, built clones with MiXCR and kept in-frame beta chains. Records with the same CDR3 protein are collapsed into one entry carrying the most frequent genes and DNA. This sample has 250,000 to 350,000 distinct CDR3 sequences in its table, and roughly 15% of those were observed once. The ten largest clonotypes hold approximately 25% of the sample. The sample comprised PBMCs or a T cell subset sorted from them (not recorded which). The source of these receptors is a man aged 18 to 30 who had mild COVID-19 (a few samples of this study predate the infection). The sample titles of this study are shuffled in the database, so cell type and time point are left out; the donor was told from shared clones.

This clonotype was recorded a few times. The rearrangement links TRBV15 to TRBJ1-4, with unresolved D. With 4 bases removed from V and 8 bases from J, the gap between germline ends came to 14 bases. The CDR3 is 14 amino acids. Germline values: CDR1 LNHNV, CDR2 YYDKDF (reference sequence). CDR3 DNA sequence: TGTGCCACCAGCAAAGAAGGGTTCGAGGAAAAACTGTTTTTT. Its protein is CATSKEGFEEKLFF.

This clonotype was detected only a few times. The chain uses TRBV7-2 and TRBJ2-5; possible D gene TRBD1, 6 bases. This CDR3 has 14 amino acids. V lost 4 bases and J lost 3, with 12 bases in between. Germline V lookup: CDR1 SGHTA, CDR2 FQGNSA. The CDR3: CASSSGQFEETQYF. In nucleotides, the CDR3 is TGTGCCAGCAGCTCTGGACAGTTCGAAGAGACCCAGTACTTC.

The chain recombines TRBV6-2 or TRBV6-3 with TRBJ1-1; 8 nucleotides align to TRBD1. Germline CDR1 MNHEY, CDR2 SVGEGT. J lost 5 bases, V lost 2 bases, and 4 bases had no gene match. The CDR3 spans 14 residues. CDR3 nucleotide sequence: TGTGCCAGCAGTTACAAGTGGACAGGGACTGAAGCTTTCTTT. Its protein is CASSYKWTGTEAFF.

This clonotype was observed a handful of times. The CDR3 bases are TGTGCCTGGAGTGCAGGGACCCGGGAGGCCGGGGAGCTGTTTTTT. It specifies CAWSAGTREAGELFF. The V and J genes are TRBV30 and TRBJ2-2; TRBD2 matches 7 bases. Germline-derived CDR1 and CDR2 are GTSNPN and SVGIG (reference sequence). The CDR3 is 15 amino acids. The trim removed 1 base at V and 6 bases at J, leaving 8 bases unmatched.

This clonotype was counted a few times. The genes are TRBV7-8 and TRBJ2-5, with 8 bases aligning to TRBD2. Trimming removed 1 base from V and 1 base from J; junction bases left unmatched: 5. From germline, CDR1 is SGHVS and CDR2 FQNEAQ. CDR3 length equals 16 residues. The CDR3 protein is CASSLGIAGPQETQYF. Here the CDR3 DNA reads TGTGCCAGCAGCTTAGGAATAGCGGGGCCCCAAGAGACCCAGTACTTC.

In DNA, the CDR3 is TGCGCCAGCAGCTTGGTACAGGACACTGAAGCTTTCTTT. This translates into CASSLVQDTEAFF. The genes are TRBV5-1 and TRBJ1-1; a possible D gene is TRBD1 (5 bases). V was pared by 0 bases and J by 3 bases, with 6 bases between. Germline CDR1 SGHRS, CDR2 YFSETQ. CDR3 length equals 13 residues.

The gene calls are TRBV7-2 and TRBJ1-5, with 8 bases aligning to TRBD1. Germline assignment: CDR1 SGHTA and CDR2 FQGNSA. The CDR3 runs to 17 residues. J was trimmed by 7 bases and V by 1 base; bases with no gene match: 12. Written as DNA, the CDR3 is TGTGCCAGCAGCTTAGTGATCGGACAGGGAAGGGTACAGCCCCAGCATTTT. It specifies CASSLVIGQGRVQPQHF. Together with reference TRBV7-2 and TRBJ1-5, the CDR3 gives the full variable domain: GAGVSQSPSNKVTEKGKDVELRCDPISGHTALYWYRQSLGQGLEFLIYFQGNSAPDKSGLPSDRFSAERTGGSVSTLTIQRTQQEDSAVYLCASSLVIGQGRVQPQHFGDGTRLSIL.

The gene calls are TRBV7-2 and TRBJ1-6, with TRBD1 as a possible D gene (6 bases). The CDR3 covers 15 residues. Trimming shortened V by 4 bases and J by 6 bases, and 13 bases separated the two germline ends. Germline CDR1 SGHTA, CDR2 FQGNSA. The CDR3 DNA sequence: TGTGCCAGCAGCTCTCAGGGGACCCTTAATTCACCCCTCCACTTT. Translated: CASSSQGTLNSPLHF.